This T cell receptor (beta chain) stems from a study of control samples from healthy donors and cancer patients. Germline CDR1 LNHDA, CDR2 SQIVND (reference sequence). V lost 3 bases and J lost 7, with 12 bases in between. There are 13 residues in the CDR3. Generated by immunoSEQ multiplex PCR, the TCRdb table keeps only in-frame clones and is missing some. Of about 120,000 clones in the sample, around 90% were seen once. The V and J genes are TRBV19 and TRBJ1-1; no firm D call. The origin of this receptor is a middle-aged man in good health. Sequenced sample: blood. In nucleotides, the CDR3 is TGTGCCAGTAGTATCTACCTCGGCAGTGAAGCTTTCTTT. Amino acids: CASSIYLGSEAFF.